This T cell receptor beta chain stems from a study of T-cell memory formation after mild COVID-19. Study results and caveats: Clones which contracted sat mainly in CM and EM if CD4+, and in EMRA if CD8+. In pre-infection memory, a portion of responding clones appeared, which suggested that cross-reactive memory joined.

This clonotype was detected a few times. What it recognizes is unknown. Sample barcodes and UMIs were carried by the TCR alpha and TCR beta cDNA libraries that 5'RACE generated with constant-segment primers. MiXCR, run by TCRdb on the 5' RACE reads, gives a single entry per CDR3 protein. Altogether about 250,000 distinct CDR3 sequences are present, 16% being singletons, with the ten largest covering 3.5%. CDR1 and CDR2 from the germline V gene are DFQATT and SNEGSKA (reference sequence). Trimming took off 5 bases at V and 6 bases at J, with 10 bases between the two ends. The CDR3 consists of 11 residues.

This chain joins TRBV20-1 and TRBJ1-1; D gene uncertain. The TCR originated in a man between 18 and 29 years old who had mild COVID-19 (a few samples of this study predate the infection). Cell type and time point are not known. The material sequenced was PBMCs or a T cell subset sorted from them (not recorded which). CDR3 coding DNA: TGCAGTGCTGGTAATTACGCTGAAGCTTTCTTT. Protein: CSAGNYAEAFF.